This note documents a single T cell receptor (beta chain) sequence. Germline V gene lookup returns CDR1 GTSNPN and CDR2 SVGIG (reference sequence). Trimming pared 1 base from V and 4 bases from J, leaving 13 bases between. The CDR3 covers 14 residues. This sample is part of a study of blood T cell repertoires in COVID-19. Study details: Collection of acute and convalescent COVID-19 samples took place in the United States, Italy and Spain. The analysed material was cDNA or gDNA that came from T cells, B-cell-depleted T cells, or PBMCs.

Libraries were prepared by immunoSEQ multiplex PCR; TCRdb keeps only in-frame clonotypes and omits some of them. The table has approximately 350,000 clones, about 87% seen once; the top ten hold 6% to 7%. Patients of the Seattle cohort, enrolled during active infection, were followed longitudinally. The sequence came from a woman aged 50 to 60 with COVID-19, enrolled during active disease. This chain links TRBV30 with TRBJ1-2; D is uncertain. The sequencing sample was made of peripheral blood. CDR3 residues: CAWSALRESYGYTF. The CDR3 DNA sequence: TGTGCCTGGAGTGCCCTTCGAGAGAGCTATGGCTACACCTTC.